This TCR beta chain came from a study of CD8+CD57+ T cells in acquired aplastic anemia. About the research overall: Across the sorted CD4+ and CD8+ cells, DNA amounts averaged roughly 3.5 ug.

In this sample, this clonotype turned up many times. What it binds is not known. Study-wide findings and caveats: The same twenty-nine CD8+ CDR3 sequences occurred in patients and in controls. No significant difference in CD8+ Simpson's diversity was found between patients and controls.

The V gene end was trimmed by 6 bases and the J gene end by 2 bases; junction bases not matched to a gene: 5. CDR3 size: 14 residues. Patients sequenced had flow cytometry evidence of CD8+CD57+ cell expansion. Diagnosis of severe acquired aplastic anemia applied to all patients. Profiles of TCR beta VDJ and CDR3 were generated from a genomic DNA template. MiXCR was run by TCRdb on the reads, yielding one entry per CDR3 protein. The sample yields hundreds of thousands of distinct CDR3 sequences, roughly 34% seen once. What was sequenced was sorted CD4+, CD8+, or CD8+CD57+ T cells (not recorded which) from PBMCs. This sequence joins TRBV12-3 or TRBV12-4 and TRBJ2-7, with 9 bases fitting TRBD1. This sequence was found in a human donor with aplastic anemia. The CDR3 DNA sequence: TGTGCCAGCAGCCAGACAGGGGGAACCTACGAGCAGTACTTC. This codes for CASSQTGGTYEQYF.